The clone carrying this T cell receptor (beta chain) was observed a single time. TCRdb keeps only in-frame clones here, not all; method: immunoSEQ multiplex PCR. Of about 350,000 clones in the sample, roughly 89% were seen once. This sample stems from a study of blood T cell repertoires in COVID-19. V gave up 1 base and J gave up 0 bases; unmatched junction bases: 3. Germline V CDR1 and CDR2: SGDLS, YYNGEE. This CDR3 is built from 16 residues. Sequences were obtained from peripheral blood. The chain couples TRBV9 to TRBJ1-3; 8 bases match TRBD1. The receptor was derived from an older woman with COVID-19, enrolled during active disease. CDR3 region: CASSVQGQVSGNTIYF. The DNA of the CDR3 is TGTGCCAGCAGCGTACAGGGACAGGTCTCTGGAAACACCATATATTTT.